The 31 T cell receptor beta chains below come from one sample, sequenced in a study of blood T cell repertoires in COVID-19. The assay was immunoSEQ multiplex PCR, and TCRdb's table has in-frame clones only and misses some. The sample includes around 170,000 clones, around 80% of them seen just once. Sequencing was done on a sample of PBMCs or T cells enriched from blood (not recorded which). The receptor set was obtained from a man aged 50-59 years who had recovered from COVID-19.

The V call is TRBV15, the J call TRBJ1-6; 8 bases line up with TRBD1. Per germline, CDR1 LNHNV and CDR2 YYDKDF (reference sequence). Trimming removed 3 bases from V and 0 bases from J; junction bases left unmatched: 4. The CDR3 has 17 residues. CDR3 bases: TGTGCCACCAGCAGGGGGGGGACAGGCTCCTATAATTCACCCCTCCACTTT. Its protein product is CATSRGGTGSYNSPLHF.

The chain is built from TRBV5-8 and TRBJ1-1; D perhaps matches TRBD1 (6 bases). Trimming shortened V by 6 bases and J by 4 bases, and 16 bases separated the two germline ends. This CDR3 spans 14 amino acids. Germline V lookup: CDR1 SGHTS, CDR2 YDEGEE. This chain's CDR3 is CASTTRGAVTEAFF. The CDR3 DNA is TGTGCCAGCACCACCCGGGGGGCCGTCACTGAAGCTTTCTTT.

This CDR3 reads CASSLTGVIGLGYTF. CDR3 coding DNA: TGCGCCAGCAGCTTAACAGGGGTGATCGGACTCGGCTACACCTTC. The chain employs TRBV5-1 and TRBJ1-2; 7 positions agree with TRBD1. In germline, CDR1 is SGHRS, CDR2 YFSETQ. The trim removed 2 bases at V and 8 bases at J, leaving 12 bases unmatched. The CDR3 sequence is 15 residues long.

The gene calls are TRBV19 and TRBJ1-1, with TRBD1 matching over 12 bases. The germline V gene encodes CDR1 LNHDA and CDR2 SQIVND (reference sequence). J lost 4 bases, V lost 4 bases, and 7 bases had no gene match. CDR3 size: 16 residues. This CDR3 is CASSRGTGGRGTEAFF. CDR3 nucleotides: TGTGCCAGTAGTAGGGGGACAGGGGGCCGGGGCACTGAAGCTTTCTTT.

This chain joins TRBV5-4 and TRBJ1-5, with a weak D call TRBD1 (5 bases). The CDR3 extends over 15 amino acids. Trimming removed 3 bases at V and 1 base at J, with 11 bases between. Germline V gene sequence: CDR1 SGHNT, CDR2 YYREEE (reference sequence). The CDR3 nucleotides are TGTGCCAGCAGCTCCGGTGGGGGGAGCAATCAGCCCCAGCATTTT. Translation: CASSSGGGSNQPQHF.

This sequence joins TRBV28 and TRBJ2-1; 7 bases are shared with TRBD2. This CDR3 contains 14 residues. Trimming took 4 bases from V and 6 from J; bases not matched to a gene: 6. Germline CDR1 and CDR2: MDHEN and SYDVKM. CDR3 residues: CASSSGTTLNEQFF. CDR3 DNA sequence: TGTGCCAGCAGTTCCGGGACTACCCTCAATGAGCAGTTCTTC. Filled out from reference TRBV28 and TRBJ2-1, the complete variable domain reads DVKVTQSSRYLVKRTGEKVFLECVQDMDHENMFWYRQDPGLGLRLIYFSYDVKMKEKGDIPEGYSVSREKKERFSLILESASTNQTSMYLCASSSGTTLNEQFFGPGTRLTVL.

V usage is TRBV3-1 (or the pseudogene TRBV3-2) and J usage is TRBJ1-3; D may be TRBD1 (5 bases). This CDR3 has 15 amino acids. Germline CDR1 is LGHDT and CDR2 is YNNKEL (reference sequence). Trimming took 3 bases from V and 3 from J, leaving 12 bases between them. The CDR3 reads CASSQTDSLGNTIYF. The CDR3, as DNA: TGTGCCAGCAGCCAGACTGACAGCCTTGGAAACACCATATATTTT.

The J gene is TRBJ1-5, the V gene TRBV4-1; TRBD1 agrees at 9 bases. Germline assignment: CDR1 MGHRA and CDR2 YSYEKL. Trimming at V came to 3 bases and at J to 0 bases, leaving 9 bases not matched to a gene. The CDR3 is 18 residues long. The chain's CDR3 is CASSQGQGYTYSNQPQHF. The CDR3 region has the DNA TGCGCCAGCAGCCAGGGACAGGGATATACCTATAGCAATCAGCCCCAGCATTTT.

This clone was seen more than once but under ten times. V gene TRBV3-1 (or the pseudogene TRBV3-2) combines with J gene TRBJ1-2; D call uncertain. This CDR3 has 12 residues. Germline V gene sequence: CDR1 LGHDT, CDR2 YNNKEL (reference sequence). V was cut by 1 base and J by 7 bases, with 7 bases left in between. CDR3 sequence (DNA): TGTGCCAGCAGCCAAGTTGCGGGTGGCTACACCTTC. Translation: CASSQVAGGYTF.

CDR3 amino acids: CASSQDDRGKADTQYF. CDR3 coding DNA: TGTGCCAGCAGCCAAGATGACAGGGGTAAGGCAGATACGCAGTATTTT. The V and J genes are TRBV3-1 (or the pseudogene TRBV3-2) and TRBJ2-3, with 8 bases matching TRBD1. Germline assignment: CDR1 LGHDT and CDR2 YNNKEL (reference sequence). V lost 0 bases, J lost 4 bases, and 6 bases stayed unmatched. This CDR3 spans 16 amino acids.

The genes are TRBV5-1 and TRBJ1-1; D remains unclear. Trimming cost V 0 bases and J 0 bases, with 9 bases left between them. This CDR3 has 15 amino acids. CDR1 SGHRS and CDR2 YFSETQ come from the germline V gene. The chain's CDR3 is CASSLEGQVNTEAFF. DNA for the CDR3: TGCGCCAGCAGCTTGGAAGGTCAGGTGAACACTGAAGCTTTCTTT.

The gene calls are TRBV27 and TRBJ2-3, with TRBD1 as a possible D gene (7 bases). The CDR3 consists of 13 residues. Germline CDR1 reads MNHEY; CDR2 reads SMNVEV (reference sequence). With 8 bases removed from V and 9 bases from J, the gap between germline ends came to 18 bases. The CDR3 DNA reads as TGTGCCAGCGGGCGTCAGGGGGGTGGCACGCAGTATTTT. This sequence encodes CASGRQGGGTQYF.

CDR3 protein: CSASTGFDQPQHF. As DNA, the CDR3 is TGCAGTGCTAGTACGGGGTTTGATCAGCCCCAGCATTTT. The rearrangement joins TRBV20-1 to TRBJ1-5, with D hard to call. Between the trimmed V and J ends, which lost 3 bases and 5 bases, there was a span of 11 bases. This CDR3 comprises 13 residues. Germline V gives CDR1 DFQATT, CDR2 SNEGSKA (reference sequence).

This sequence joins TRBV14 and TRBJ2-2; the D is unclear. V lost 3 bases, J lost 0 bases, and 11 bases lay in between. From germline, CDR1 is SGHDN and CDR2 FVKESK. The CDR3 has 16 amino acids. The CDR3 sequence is CASSHLLNTNTGELFF. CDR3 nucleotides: TGTGCCAGCAGCCACCTCCTGAACACGAACACCGGGGAGCTGTTTTTT.

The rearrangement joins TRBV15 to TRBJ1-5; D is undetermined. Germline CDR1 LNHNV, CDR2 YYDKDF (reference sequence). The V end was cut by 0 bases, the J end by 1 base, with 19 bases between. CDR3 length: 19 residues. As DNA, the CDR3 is TGTGCCACCAGCAGAGAAAACCCGCTACGATGGAGCAGCAATCAGCCCCAGCATTTT. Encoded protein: CATSRENPLRWSSNQPQHF.

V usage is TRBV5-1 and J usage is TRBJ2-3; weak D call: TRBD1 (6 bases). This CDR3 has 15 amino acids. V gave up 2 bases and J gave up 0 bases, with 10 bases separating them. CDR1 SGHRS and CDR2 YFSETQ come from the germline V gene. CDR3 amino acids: CASSFTGKSTDTQYF. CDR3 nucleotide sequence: TGCGCCAGCAGCTTTACAGGGAAAAGCACAGATACGCAGTATTTT.

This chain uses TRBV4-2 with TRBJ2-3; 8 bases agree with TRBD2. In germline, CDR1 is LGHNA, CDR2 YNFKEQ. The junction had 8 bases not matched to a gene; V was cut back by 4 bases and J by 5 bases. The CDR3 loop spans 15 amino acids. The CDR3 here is CASSRGLGREDTQYF. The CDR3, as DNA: TGTGCCAGCAGCCGGGGACTAGGGAGGGAAGATACGCAGTATTTT.

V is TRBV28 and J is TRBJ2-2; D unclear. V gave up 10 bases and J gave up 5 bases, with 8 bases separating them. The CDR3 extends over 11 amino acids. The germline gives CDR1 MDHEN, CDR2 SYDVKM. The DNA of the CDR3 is TGTGCCACCTTATATACCGGGGAGCTGTTTTTT. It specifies CATLYTGELFF.

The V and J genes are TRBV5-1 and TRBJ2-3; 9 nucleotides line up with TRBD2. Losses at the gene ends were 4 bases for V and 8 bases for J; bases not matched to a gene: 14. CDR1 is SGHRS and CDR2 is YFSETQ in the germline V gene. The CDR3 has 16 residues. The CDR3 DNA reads TGCGCCAGCAGCAGCCCTAGCGGGATCTCCCCGGTTACGCAGTATTTT. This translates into CASSSPSGISPVTQYF.

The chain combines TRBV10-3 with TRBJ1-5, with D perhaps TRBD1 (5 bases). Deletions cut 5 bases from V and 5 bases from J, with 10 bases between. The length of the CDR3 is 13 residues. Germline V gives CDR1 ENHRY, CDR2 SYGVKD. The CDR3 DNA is TGTGCCATCAGTTACGACAGAGATCAGCCCCAGCATTTT. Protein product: CAISYDRDQPQHF.

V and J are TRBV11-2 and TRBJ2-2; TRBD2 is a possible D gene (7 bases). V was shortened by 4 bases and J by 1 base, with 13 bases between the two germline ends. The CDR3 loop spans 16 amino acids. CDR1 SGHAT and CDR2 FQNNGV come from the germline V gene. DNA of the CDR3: TGTGCCAGCAGCTCGCGGGGGCCCTTGAACACCGGGGAGCTGTTTTTT. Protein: CASSSRGPLNTGELFF.

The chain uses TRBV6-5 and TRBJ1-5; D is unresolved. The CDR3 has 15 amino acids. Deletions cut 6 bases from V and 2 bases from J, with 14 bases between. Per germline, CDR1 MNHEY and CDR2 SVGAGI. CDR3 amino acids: CASRRRGSGNQPQHF. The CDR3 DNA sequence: TGTGCCAGCAGGCGGAGAGGGTCGGGCAATCAGCCCCAGCATTTT.

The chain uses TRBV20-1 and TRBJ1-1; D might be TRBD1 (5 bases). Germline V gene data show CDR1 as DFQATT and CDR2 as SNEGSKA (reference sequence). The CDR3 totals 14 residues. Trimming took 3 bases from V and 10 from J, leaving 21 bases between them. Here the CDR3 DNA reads TGCAGTGCTAGTGGGTCCGGCATTCTCGGGGGAGCTTTCTTT. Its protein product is CSASGSGILGGAFF.

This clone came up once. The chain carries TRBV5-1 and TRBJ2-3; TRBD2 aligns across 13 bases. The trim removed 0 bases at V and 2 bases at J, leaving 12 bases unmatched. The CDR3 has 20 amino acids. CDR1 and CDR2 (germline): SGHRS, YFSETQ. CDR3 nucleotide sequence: TGCGCCAGCAGCTTGGGGGGCTCCTCCGGGACTAGCGGGGCCACAGATACGCAGTATTTT. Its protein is CASSLGGSSGTSGATDTQYF.

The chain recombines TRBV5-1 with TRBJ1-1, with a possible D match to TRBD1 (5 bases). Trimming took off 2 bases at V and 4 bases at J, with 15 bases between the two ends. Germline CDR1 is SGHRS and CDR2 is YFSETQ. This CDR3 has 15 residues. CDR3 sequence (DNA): TGCGCCAGCAGCTTACATCCGGGTCAGGGCACTGAAGCTTTCTTT. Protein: CASSLHPGQGTEAFF.

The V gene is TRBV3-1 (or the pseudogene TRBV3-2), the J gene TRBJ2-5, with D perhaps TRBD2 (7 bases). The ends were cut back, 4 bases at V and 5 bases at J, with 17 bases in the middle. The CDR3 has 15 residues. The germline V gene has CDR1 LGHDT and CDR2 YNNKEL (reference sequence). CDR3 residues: CASSPRGGGRETQYF. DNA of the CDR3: TGTGCCAGCAGCCCCCGTGGGGGGGGCCGGGAGACCCAGTACTTC.

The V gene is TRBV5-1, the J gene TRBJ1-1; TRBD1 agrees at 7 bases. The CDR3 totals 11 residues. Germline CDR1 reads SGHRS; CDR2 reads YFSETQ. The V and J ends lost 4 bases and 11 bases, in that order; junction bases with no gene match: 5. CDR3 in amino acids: CASSATGRAFF. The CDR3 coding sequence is TGCGCCAGCAGCGCGACAGGGCGCGCTTTCTTT.

CDR3 DNA sequence: TGTGCCAGTAGTCTTCAGGGGGCATATCAGCCCCAGCATTTT. Its translation is CASSLQGAYQPQHF. The chain combines TRBV19 with TRBJ1-5, with TRBD1 identical over 8 bases. CDR3 length: 14 residues. J gave up 5 bases and V 5 bases, and 5 bases lay outside the gene matches. Germline CDR1 reads LNHDA; CDR2 reads SQIVND (reference sequence).

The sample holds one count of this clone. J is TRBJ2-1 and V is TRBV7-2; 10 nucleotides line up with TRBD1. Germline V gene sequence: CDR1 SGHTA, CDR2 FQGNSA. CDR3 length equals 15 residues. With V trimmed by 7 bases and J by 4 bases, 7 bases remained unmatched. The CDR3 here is CASTRPGQGYNEQFF. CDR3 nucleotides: TGTGCCAGCACTCGACCGGGACAGGGGTACAATGAGCAGTTCTTC.

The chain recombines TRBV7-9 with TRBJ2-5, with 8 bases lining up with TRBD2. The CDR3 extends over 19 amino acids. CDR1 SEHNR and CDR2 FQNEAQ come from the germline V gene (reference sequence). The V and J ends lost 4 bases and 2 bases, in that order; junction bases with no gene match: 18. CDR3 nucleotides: TGTGCCAGCAGCTATTCCCCGATTGGAGGTAGCGGGGTTCAAGAGACCCAGTACTTC. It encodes CASSYSPIGGSGVQETQYF.

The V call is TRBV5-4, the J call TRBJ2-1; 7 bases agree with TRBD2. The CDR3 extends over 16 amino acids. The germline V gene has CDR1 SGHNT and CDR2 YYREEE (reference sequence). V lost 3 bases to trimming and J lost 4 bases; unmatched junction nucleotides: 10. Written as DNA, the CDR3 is TGTGCCAGCAGCTGGGGAGGGGCCCAAGGTTACAATGAGCAGTTCTTC. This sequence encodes CASSWGGAQGYNEQFF.